This entry concerns a single TCR beta chain. This clonotype was counted ten times or more. Its antigen remains undetermined. Per-base qualities were not stored, and no clone one base away is much larger. Sequencer: Illumina HiSeq 1500. The public reads were reanalyzed by TCRdb: fastp trimming at Q25, MiXCR alignment, in-frame beta chains only. Identical CDR3 protein sequences are pooled into one entry, listed with their most common genes and DNA. The sample contains about 250,000 distinct CDR3 sequences, over 9% of them found a single time. The ten largest clones add up to 1.5% to 2% of the sample. These data are taken from a study of T cell repertoires in cytomegalovirus infection (dated 2019 in TCRdb). The study in broad terms: Donor HLA type was relevant to the analysis, as public TCR beta signatures indicated carriage of CMV infection together with the matching HLA type. Overall results and qualifications from the work: Cumulative frequency of public TCR beta family members discriminated carriers of CMV infection plus the relevant HLA type in this cohort and an independent 352-donor cohort. In the ex vivo response, HLA-C-restricted CMV-specific TCR beta clonotypes were dominant, and in two of eight donors the single most frequent clonotype came from this HLA-C-restricted group.

The germline V gene yields SGHTA for CDR1 and FQGNSA for CDR2. The junction carries 10 bases between V and J, which are trimmed by 5 bases and 6 bases respectively. Taken from cysteine to phenylalanine, the CDR3 has 13 residues. The kept DNA is CDR3 alone, 39 bases in frame from the first base. The chain uses TRBV7-2 and TRBJ1-4; the D segment cannot be called with confidence. The source of this sequence is a human donor in good health (CMV status not recorded). Some clones in this sample may be carry-over from other donors' samples. Sequenced: PBMCs. The DNA reads as follows: TGTGCCAGCAGCCGCGGACTGGATGAAAAACTGTTTTTT. This sequence encodes CASSRGLDEKLFF.